A selection of T cell receptor beta chains follows, all from one sample in a study of T-cell memory formation after mild COVID-19. A single record per CDR3 protein comes from TCRdb applying MiXCR to the 5' RACE reads. The sample includes some 450,000 distinct CDR3 sequences, more than 15% of them seen just once. The sample taken for sequencing was PBMCs or a T cell subset sorted from them (not recorded which). The receptors come from a man younger than 30 who had mild COVID-19 (a few samples of this study predate the infection). Cell type and time point are not known. Both conserved end residues are part of each CDR3. Fields, in order: clone size, D gene, J gene, V gene, CDR3 protein, CDR3 DNA. D genes are given only for firm matches. Not all rows give a size; the values are once, few, many and, for expanded clones, a class.

clone size: NA
D gene: NA
J gene: TRBJ1-6
V gene: TRBV19
CDR3 protein: CASNTYNSPLHF
CDR3 DNA: TGTGCCAGTAACACCTATAATTCACCCCTCCACTTT

clone size: NA
D gene: TRBD1
J gene: TRBJ2-5
V gene: TRBV24-1
CDR3 protein: CATSDIQGFQETQYF
CDR3 DNA: TGTGCCACCAGTGACATACAGGGGTTCCAAGAGACCCAGTACTTC

clone size: many
D gene: TRBD1
J gene: TRBJ2-2
V gene: TRBV5-1
CDR3 protein: CASSPDRGTNTGELFF
CDR3 DNA: TGCGCCAGCAGCCCCGACAGGGGGACTAACACCGGGGAGCTGTTTTTT

clone size: few
D gene: NA
J gene: TRBJ2-3
V gene: TRBV7-3
CDR3 protein: CASSSRPSDTQYF
CDR3 DNA: TGTGCCAGCAGCAGTAGACCCTCAGATACGCAGTATTTT

clone size: few
D gene: NA
J gene: TRBJ2-1
V gene: TRBV7-2
CDR3 protein: CASSRRGDEQFF
CDR3 DNA: TGTGCCAGCAGCCGAAGGGGGGATGAGCAGTTCTTC

clone size: few
D gene: TRBD1
J gene: TRBJ2-5
V gene: TRBV10-1
CDR3 protein: CASSESTRGDRETQYF
CDR3 DNA: TGCGCCAGCAGTGAGTCGACTCGCGGGGACAGGGAGACCCAGTACTTC

clone size: few
D gene: TRBD2
J gene: TRBJ2-5
V gene: TRBV9
CDR3 protein: CASSAGTSGVQETQYF
CDR3 DNA: TGTGCCAGCAGCGCCGGGACTAGCGGGGTTCAAGAGACCCAGTACTTC

clone size: once
D gene: NA
J gene: TRBJ2-2
V gene: TRBV4-3
CDR3 protein: CASSQDRAVNTGELFF
CDR3 DNA: TGCGCCAGCAGCCAAGATCGGGCTGTCAACACCGGGGAGCTGTTTTTT

clone size: NA
D gene: NA
J gene: TRBJ2-7
V gene: TRBV18
CDR3 protein: CASSPPDRRYEQYF
CDR3 DNA: TGTGCCAGCTCACCACCCGACAGGAGGTACGAGCAGTACTTC

clone size: few
D gene: NA
J gene: TRBJ1-1
V gene: TRBV5-1
CDR3 protein: CASSLGINTEAFF
CDR3 DNA: TGCGCCAGCAGCTTGGGAATTAACACTGAAGCTTTCTTT

clone size: NA
D gene: TRBD2
J gene: TRBJ2-3
V gene: TRBV5-5
CDR3 protein: CASSLRLAGGQGDTQYF
CDR3 DNA: TGTGCCAGCAGCTTGAGACTAGCGGGGGGGCAGGGAGATACGCAGTATTTT

clone size: few
D gene: NA
J gene: TRBJ2-3
V gene: TRBV4-3
CDR3 protein: CASSPNGADTQYF
CDR3 DNA: TGCGCCAGCAGCCCCAACGGAGCGGATACGCAGTATTTT

clone size: few
D gene: TRBD1
J gene: TRBJ1-1
V gene: TRBV18
CDR3 protein: CASSRDRGLTSTEAFF
CDR3 DNA: TGTGCCAGCTCACGGGACAGGGGGCTAACATCCACTGAAGCTTTCTTT

clone size: few
D gene: TRBD2
J gene: TRBJ2-1
V gene: TRBV6-5
CDR3 protein: CASSDLQRGGLNEQFF
CDR3 DNA: TGTGCCAGCAGCGACCTCCAGCGGGGGGGCTTAAATGAGCAGTTCTTC

clone size: NA
D gene: NA
J gene: TRBJ1-1
V gene: TRBV29-1
CDR3 protein: CSVEEQGNTEAFF
CDR3 DNA: TGCAGCGTTGAGGAGCAGGGGAACACTGAAGCTTTCTTT

clone size: NA
D gene: NA
J gene: TRBJ1-4
V gene: TRBV7-2
CDR3 protein: CASSPGFRNEKLFF
CDR3 DNA: TGTGCCAGCAGCCCCGGGTTCCGGAATGAAAAACTGTTTTTT

clone size: few
D gene: TRBD1
J gene: TRBJ1-1
V gene: TRBV20-1
CDR3 protein: CSAVQTGRAFF
CDR3 DNA: TGCAGTGCTGTTCAGACAGGGCGGGCTTTCTTT

clone size: NA
D gene: NA
J gene: TRBJ2-6
V gene: TRBV4-2
CDR3 protein: CASSQFRLTSGANVLTF
CDR3 DNA: TGTGCCAGCAGCCAATTTAGGTTGACCTCTGGGGCCAACGTCCTGACTTTC

clone size: NA
D gene: NA
J gene: TRBJ2-7
V gene: TRBV29-1
CDR3 protein: CSAADGTYEQYF
CDR3 DNA: TGCAGCGCTGCGGATGGGACCTACGAGCAGTACTTC

clone size: many
D gene: TRBD1
J gene: TRBJ2-5
V gene: TRBV5-6
CDR3 protein: CASSTPGTGETQYF
CDR3 DNA: TGTGCCAGCAGCACACCCGGGACAGGCGAGACCCAGTACTTC

clone size: many
D gene: TRBD2
J gene: TRBJ2-1
V gene: TRBV4-1
CDR3 protein: CASSPGRASGGNYNEQFF
CDR3 DNA: TGCGCCAGCAGCCCCGGGAGGGCTAGCGGGGGGAATTACAATGAGCAGTTCTTC

clone size: NA
D gene: TRBD2
J gene: TRBJ2-5
V gene: TRBV6-6
CDR3 protein: CASSYFGTSGSQETQYF
CDR3 DNA: TGTGCCAGCAGTTACTTCGGGACTAGCGGGAGCCAAGAGACCCAGTACTTC

clone size: few
D gene: TRBD2
J gene: TRBJ2-3
V gene: TRBV5-4
CDR3 protein: CASSRSGVPADTQYF
CDR3 DNA: TGTGCCAGCAGCCGGAGCGGGGTCCCGGCGGATACGCAGTATTTT

clone size: NA
D gene: NA
J gene: TRBJ1-5
V gene: TRBV9
CDR3 protein: CASSLQGGRPQHF
CDR3 DNA: TGTGCCAGCAGCTTACAGGGCGGACGGCCCCAGCATTTT

clone size: many
D gene: NA
J gene: TRBJ2-2
V gene: TRBV5-1
CDR3 protein: CASSLSGTGELFF
CDR3 DNA: TGTGCCAGCAGCCTAAGCGGGACCGGGGAGCTGTTTTTT

clone size: few
D gene: NA
J gene: TRBJ2-1
V gene: TRBV5-6
CDR3 protein: CASSSPRTREDSEQFF
CDR3 DNA: TGTGCCAGCAGCTCCCCCCGGACACGGGAGGACAGTGAGCAGTTCTTC

clone size: few
D gene: TRBD2
J gene: TRBJ2-1
V gene: TRBV6-2/TRBV6-3
CDR3 protein: CASSAGGLRVPGGQFF
CDR3 DNA: TGTGCCAGCAGTGCCGGGGGACTTAGGGTCCCGGGGGGGCAGTTCTTC

clone size: NA
D gene: TRBD1
J gene: TRBJ2-1
V gene: TRBV20-1
CDR3 protein: CSAIPGQGNNEQFF
CDR3 DNA: TGCAGTGCTATTCCGGGACAGGGGAACAATGAGCAGTTCTTC

clone size: few
D gene: NA
J gene: TRBJ2-5
V gene: TRBV20-1
CDR3 protein: CSARGQETQYF
CDR3 DNA: TGCAGTGCGAGGGGTCAAGAGACCCAGTACTTC

clone size: few
D gene: TRBD1
J gene: TRBJ2-3
V gene: TRBV11-2
CDR3 protein: CASSRTGATDTQYF
CDR3 DNA: TGTGCCAGCAGCCGGACAGGGGCCACAGATACGCAGTATTTT

clone size: NA
D gene: NA
J gene: TRBJ1-5
V gene: TRBV7-2
CDR3 protein: CASSPGITQPQHF
CDR3 DNA: TGTGCCAGCAGCCCAGGGATAACACAGCCCCAGCATTTT